This T cell receptor (beta chain) was found in a study of blood T cell repertoires in COVID-19. Generated by immunoSEQ multiplex PCR, the TCRdb table keeps only in-frame clones and is missing some. The sample shows over 100,000 clones, 70% to 90% of them seen only once. The CDR3 is 13 amino acids. Trimming removed 7 bases at V and 1 base at J, with 11 bases between. Per the germline V gene, CDR1 is SNHLY and CDR2 is FYNNEI. V is TRBV2 and J is TRBJ2-7, with D possibly matching TRBD1 (6 bases). This TCR was recovered from a human donor in a cohort sampled during active COVID-19. The source material was peripheral blood. CDR3 region: CASTRDISYEQYF. The CDR3, as DNA: TGTGCCAGCACCCGGGACATTTCCTACGAGCAGTACTTC.